Below, 16 T cell receptor beta chains from the same sample are listed, as sequenced in a study of Graves' ophthalmopathy and Graves' hyperthyroidism. As the template, RNA transcripts were used to amplify TCR beta CDR3 regions. The library came from an HTBI-primed first-round RT-PCR and a second-round multiplex PCR. One entry per CDR3 protein, called by TCRdb with MiXCR from the multiplex PCR reads. This sample has about 740,000 distinct CDR3 sequences, with 40% found just once. The sequencing sample was made of peripheral blood. The origin of the receptors is an adult man with Graves' ophthalmopathy.

This clonotype showed up many times. The CDR3 nucleotides are TGTGCCAGCAGTGAGAAGGGGGCGAACTATGGCTACACCTTC. The encoded protein is CASSEKGANYGYTF. This chain joins TRBV25-1 and TRBJ1-2; TRBD1 aligns across 7 bases. The length of the CDR3 is 14 residues. Trimming took 3 bases from V and 2 from J; bases not matched to a gene: 3. The germline CDR1 and CDR2 sequences are MGHDK and SYGVNS.

The V and J genes are TRBV7-2 and TRBJ1-5, with 8 bases fitting TRBD1. The germline V gene has CDR1 SGHTA and CDR2 FQGNSA. There are 16 residues in the CDR3. Trimming removed 6 bases from V and 6 bases from J; junction bases left unmatched: 13. CDR3 protein: CASSSDLSGGGQPQHF. CDR3 coding DNA: TGTGCCAGCAGTAGCGACCTCTCAGGGGGCGGTCAGCCCCAGCATTTT.

The chain employs TRBV20-1 and TRBJ1-5; D call uncertain. Germline V lookup: CDR1 DFQATT, CDR2 SNEGSKA (reference sequence). Trimming took 4 bases from V and 5 from J, leaving 15 bases between them. The length of the CDR3 is 14 residues. The CDR3, as DNA: TGCAGTGCTACAGTCTTCGGAGCGCATCAGCCCCAGCATTTT. Protein sequence: CSATVFGAHQPQHF.

CDR3 region: CASRDSRSYNSPLHF. The DNA for the CDR3 is TGTGCCAGCAGGGACAGCCGCTCCTATAATTCACCCCTCCACTTT. The V call is TRBV2, the J call TRBJ1-6; TRBD1 is a possible D gene (6 bases). Germline-derived CDR1 and CDR2 are SNHLY and FYNNEI. This CDR3 comprises 15 residues. Trimming removed 6 bases from V and 0 bases from J, with 9 bases in between.

This clonotype showed up just a few times. The chain combines TRBV20-1 with TRBJ2-5; 10 nucleotides agree with TRBD2. CDR3 length: 15 amino acids. Per germline, CDR1 DFQATT and CDR2 SNEGSKA (reference sequence). With 3 bases clipped from V and 1 base from J, the junction kept 5 bases outside the gene matches. The CDR3 sequence is CSARPAGGSQETQYF. CDR3 DNA sequence: TGCAGTGCTAGGCCAGCGGGGGGGTCCCAAGAGACCCAGTACTTC.

The chain is built from TRBV25-1 and TRBJ1-4; D unresolved. CDR1 and CDR2 (germline): MGHDK, SYGVNS. There are 12 residues in the CDR3. V lost 5 bases to trimming and J lost 7 bases, with 8 bases between them. The CDR3 sequence is CASSLSIEKLFF. In DNA, the CDR3 is TGTGCCAGCAGTTTAAGTATTGAAAAACTGTTTTTT. Full variable domain (missing parts from reference TRBV25-1 and TRBJ1-4): EADIYQTPRYLVIGTGKKITLECSQTMGHDKMYWYQQDPGMELHLIHYSYGVNSTEKGDLSSESTVSRIRTEHFPLTLESARPSHTSQYLCASSLSIEKLFFGSGTQLSVL.

The V call is TRBV7-7, the J call TRBJ2-2, with 9 bases fitting TRBD2. The ends lost 5 bases at V and 10 bases at J; junction bases unmatched: 8. Germline CDR1 reads SSHAT; CDR2 reads FNYEAQ (reference sequence). This CDR3 region has 14 residues. This CDR3 is CASSPGLAGEELFF. The CDR3 DNA reads as TGTGCCAGCAGCCCGGGACTAGCCGGCGAGGAGCTGTTTTTT.

This clonotype was picked up a small number of times. The chain recombines TRBV20-1 with TRBJ1-4; TRBD1 matches at 11 bases. CDR3 length: 16 amino acids. CDR1 and CDR2 from the germline V gene are DFQATT and SNEGSKA (reference sequence). Trimming cost V 6 bases and J 0 bases; bases outside gene matches: 6. The DNA for the CDR3 is TGCAGTGCAGTCGGACAGGGGGCTGCAACTAATGAAAAACTGTTTTTT. This encodes CSAVGQGAATNEKLFF.

This clonotype was counted only a few times. The V and J genes are TRBV20-1 and TRBJ1-5, with 7 bases aligning to TRBD1. CDR1 and CDR2 from the germline V gene are DFQATT and SNEGSKA (reference sequence). This CDR3 has 16 residues. V trimming: 0 bases; J trimming: 4 bases; junction bases outside the gene matches: 9. The CDR3 sequence: CSARENTGERNQPQHF. In DNA, the CDR3 is TGCAGTGCTAGAGAGAACACAGGGGAGAGAAATCAGCCCCAGCATTTT.

This clonotype was detected only a few times. This chain links TRBV9 with TRBJ2-2; D is tentatively TRBD1 or TRBD2 (5 bases each). In germline, CDR1 is SGDLS, CDR2 YYNGEE. The CDR3 totals 14 residues. Trimming took 3 bases from V and 4 from J, leaving 10 bases between them. CDR3 coding DNA: TGTGCCAGCAGCGGCCCGGGACCCACCGGGGAGCTGTTTTTT. It codes for CASSGPGPTGELFF.

The chain joins TRBV10-3 to TRBJ2-5; no reliable D call. The CDR3 has 10 amino acids. Germline V gene lookup returns CDR1 ENHRY and CDR2 SYGVKD. The V gene lost 6 bases and the J gene lost 4 bases, with 3 bases spanning the gap. CDR3 in amino acids: CAIRLETQYF. The CDR3 coding sequence is TGTGCCATCAGGTTAGAGACCCAGTACTTC.

The chain combines TRBV29-1 with TRBJ1-3; D gene ambiguous. The CDR3 sequence is 10 residues long. Trimming removed 6 bases at V and 7 bases at J, with 7 bases between. Germline V gene sequence: CDR1 SQVTM, CDR2 ANQGSEA. CDR3 amino acids: CSVADNTIYF. The DNA for the CDR3 is TGCAGCGTGGCGGACAACACCATATATTTT.

This clonotype was seen a handful of times. The chain links TRBV19 to TRBJ2-7, with D tentatively TRBD1 (5 bases). Germline-derived CDR1 and CDR2 are LNHDA and SQIVND (reference sequence). The length of the CDR3 is 15 residues. V dropped 0 bases and J dropped 3 bases, with 12 bases sitting between them. The chain's CDR3 is CASSIDLRVGYEQYF. The CDR3 bases are TGTGCCAGTAGTATAGACCTCAGGGTAGGCTACGAGCAGTACTTC. Together with reference TRBV19 and TRBJ2-7, the CDR3 gives the full variable domain: DGGITQSPKYLFRKEGQNVTLSCEQNLNHDAMYWYRQDPGQGLRLIYYSQIVNDFQKGDIAEGYSVSREKKESFPLTVTSAQKNPTAFYLCASSIDLRVGYEQYFGPGTRLTVT.

The J gene is TRBJ2-7, the V gene TRBV19, with D maybe TRBD2 (5 bases). CDR3 length: 16 amino acids. Germline values: CDR1 LNHDA, CDR2 SQIVND (reference sequence). Trimming took 8 bases from V and 5 from J, leaving 25 bases between them. The CDR3 loop reads CASEEFFGGPLDEQYF. As DNA, the CDR3 is TGTGCCAGTGAAGAATTTTTCGGAGGTCCGCTAGACGAGCAGTACTTC.

This clonotype was seen at least ten times. The chain carries TRBV15 and TRBJ2-7; 9 bases match TRBD2. After removal of 0 bases from V and 2 bases from J, the junction contained 8 bases not matched to a gene. Germline CDR1 and CDR2: LNHNV and YYDKDF (reference sequence). This CDR3 has 17 residues. The DNA of the CDR3 is TGTGCCACCAGCAGAGATAGACTAGCGGAGGACCCCTACGAGCAGTACTTC. It is translated as CATSRDRLAEDPYEQYF.

Many counts were recorded for this clonotype. The rearrangement uses TRBV5-8 and TRBJ2-7; the D gene is possibly TRBD2 (6 bases). This CDR3 spans 14 amino acids. Germline V gene lookup returns CDR1 SGHTS and CDR2 YDEGEE. V lost 4 bases, J lost 2 bases, and 13 bases lay in between. DNA of the CDR3: TGTGCCAGCAGCACCGGGACTGCGACCTACGAGCAGTACTTC. Amino acids: CASSTGTATYEQYF.